The 14 T cell receptor beta chains presented below share a single source sample, sequenced in a study of monozygotic twins with inflammatory bowel disease. TCRdb re-analyzed the 5' RACE reads; it lists each CDR3 protein once, without DNA. This sample's table reports about 210,000 distinct CDR3 sequences. What was sequenced was blood. The receptor source for this set is a human donor with ulcerative colitis or Crohn's disease, or a healthy co-twin of an affected twin (not recorded which).

The chain carries TRBV4-1 and TRBJ2-3; with no DNA, the TCRdb D assignment of TRBD2 cannot be verified. This CDR3 region has 15 residues. Germline CDR1 is MGHRA and CDR2 is YSYEKL. The CDR3 protein is CASSTLLAGEDTQYF.

The chain employs TRBV6-1 and TRBJ2-3. CDR3 length: 14 residues. Germline V gene lookup returns CDR1 MNHNS and CDR2 SASEGT. CDR3 protein: CASRADVWADTQYF.

V and J are TRBV5-1 and TRBJ2-2; TCRdb reports TRBD1, a call that lacks DNA to check it against. Germline V gene data show CDR1 as SGHRS and CDR2 as YFSETQ. CDR3 length equals 17 residues. CDR3: CASSLGWGAENTGELFF.

V usage is TRBV5-8 and J usage is TRBJ2-3. CDR1 and CDR2 (germline): SGHTS, YDEGEE. This CDR3 is built from 18 residues. CDR3 residues: CASSLAQRASGFKDTQYF. The full variable domain, completed using reference TRBV5-8 and TRBJ2-3, is EAGVTQSPTHLIKTRGQQATLRCSPISGHTSVYWYQQALGLGLQFLLWYDEGEERNRGNFPPRFSGRQFPNYSSELNVNALELEDSALYLCASSLAQRASGFKDTQYFGPGTRLTVL.

The J gene is TRBJ1-6, the V gene TRBV18. The CDR3 covers 14 residues. The germline V gene has CDR1 KGHSH and CDR2 LQKENI. The CDR3 here is CASSHTDQFSPLHF.

The CDR3 spells CASSPWGLTNEKLFF. The chain joins TRBV10-2 to TRBJ1-4; TCRdb reports TRBD1, a call that lacks DNA to check it against. The CDR3 has 15 amino acids. CDR1 WSHSY and CDR2 SAAADI come from the germline V gene.

The rearrangement links TRBV4-1 to TRBJ2-1; the D call from TCRdb, TRBD2, cannot be confirmed without DNA. The CDR3 is 18 residues long. Looked up from germline, CDR1 is MGHRA and CDR2 is YSYEKL. The CDR3 reads CASSQLGLSGSSYNEQFF.

This chain connects TRBV19 to TRBJ2-6. CDR1 and CDR2 from the germline V gene are LNHDA and SQIVND (reference sequence). CDR3 length: 14 amino acids. This CDR3 reads CASSIGGGANVLTF.

The J gene is TRBJ2-7, the V gene TRBV20-1; TCRdb outputs TRBD1, but without DNA this stays unchecked. CDR1 is DFQATT and CDR2 is SNEGSKA in the germline V gene (reference sequence). The CDR3 spans 13 residues. CDR3 region: CSAPWPLTYEQYF.

V usage is TRBV28 and J usage is TRBJ1-1; TCRdb calls TRBD1, which cannot be checked without DNA. Germline V gene data show CDR1 as MDHEN and CDR2 as SYDVKM. The CDR3 consists of 14 residues. CDR3 sequence: CASSLRGPGTEAFF.

The V gene is TRBV4-1, the J gene TRBJ2-1; the D call of TRBD2 rests on TCRdb alone, since no DNA is present to check it. Germline loops: CDR1 MGHRA, CDR2 YSYEKL. This CDR3 contains 16 residues. CDR3 in amino acids: CASRPLGRGGPNEQFF.

The V and J genes are TRBV20-1 and TRBJ1-5. The CDR3 extends over 15 amino acids. In germline, CDR1 is DFQATT, CDR2 SNEGSKA (reference sequence). The CDR3 spells CSATEIGGNSSPQHF.

The rearrangement uses TRBV27 and TRBJ1-2; the TCRdb call, TRBD1, lacks DNA for checking. CDR1 MNHEY and CDR2 SMNVEV come from the germline V gene (reference sequence). The CDR3 contains 12 residues. The CDR3 loop is CATRTDSGGYTF.

The rearrangement links TRBV4-2 to TRBJ1-4; TCRdb gives TRBD1 as the D gene, but with no DNA this cannot be confirmed. This CDR3 has 15 amino acids. Germline V gives CDR1 LGHNA, CDR2 YNFKEQ. The CDR3 loop is CASSQTGTGAEKLFF.